Described below is a single T cell receptor beta chain sequence and its context. This clonotype was seen repeatedly, ten times or more. Its antigen is currently not known. No much larger clone exists at a distance of one base, and base qualities are not known. Per the germline V gene, SGHTA is the CDR1 and FQGNSA is the CDR2. At the junction V is shortened by 2 bases and J by 13 bases, with 12 bases in between. The CDR3 has 13 amino acids, counting the end cysteine and phenylalanine. Solely the CDR3 DNA is kept, with 39 bases framed from the first base. This sample was included in a study of T-cell reconstitution after alpha-beta-depleted transplantation in children (dated by TCRdb to the mid-2010s). Background on the whole study: Using TCR repertoire profiling, the study quantitatively followed how T-cell immune reconstitution unfolded in children after TCRalphabeta/CD19-depleted allogeneic hematopoietic cell transplantation.

Libraries were constructed by PCR. Data came from an Illumina HiSeq 2500. TCR libraries were prepared with molecular barcoding, using unique molecular identifiers to normalize TCRbeta repertoire quantification. TCRdb handled the public reads itself, with Q25 trimming in fastp and clone calling in MiXCR, and kept productive beta chains. Rows are combined by CDR3 protein, so each entry shows the most common genes and DNA. The sample table records 260,000 or so distinct CDR3 sequences; around 11% of these occur just once. Approximately 2.4% of the sample is in the top ten clones. The sequence was obtained from a human donor who donated a stem cell graft to a child with acute lymphoblastic leukemia. The chain couples TRBV7-2 to TRBJ1-6, with no D gene named confidently. The source material was PBMCs from the stem cell graft donor, sampled from the stem cell graft. The CDR3 here reads CASSLSTSWPLHF. At the DNA level, the sequence is TGTGCCAGCAGCTTATCGACTTCTTGGCCCCTCCACTTT.